Each of the 10 T cell receptor beta chains below was sequenced from the same sample in a study of tumor-infiltrating lymphocytes in primary liver carcinoma. From unsorted bulk tissue weighing about 18-30 mg, DNA and RNA were co-extracted. A primer matching the constant region was used to make TCR beta cDNA from around 460 ng of total RNA. Slightly modified ARM-PCR with three nested multiplex PCR rounds yielded TCR beta libraries. Amplification in the first two PCR rounds was performed using TRBV1-TRBV30 forward primers and a C-beta reverse primer for roughly 9 cycles each. From the multiplex PCR reads, TCRdb called clonotypes with MiXCR, one entry per CDR3 protein. The sample records tens of thousands of distinct CDR3 sequences, less than 85% being singletons. What was sequenced was liver tumor tissue from sampling region 4. Indicated subset: tumor region T4, right-lateral pole. The receptors originated from a man aged 40-50 years with primary liver carcinoma and hepatitis B virus infection.

This clonotype is labeled as medium-sized. The V call is TRBV6-1, the J call TRBJ2-2; D is possibly TRBD1 (6 bases). Germline CDR1 and CDR2: MNHNS and SASEGT. The CDR3 contains 13 residues. Trimming pared 7 bases from V and 5 bases from J, leaving 11 bases between. This chain's CDR3 is CASKQGGTGELFF. In DNA form, the CDR3 reads TGTGCCAGCAAACAGGGCGGTACCGGGGAGCTGTTTTTT.

This clonotype has a handful of counts. A read error is likely, as this CDR3 ends without the conserved phenylalanine or tryptophan. The gene calls are TRBV5-4 and TRBJ2-3, with D possibly being TRBD2 (6 bases). The CDR3 has 17 amino acids. Germline lookup yields CDR1 SGHNT and CDR2 YYREEE (reference sequence). CDR3 sequence reads: CASSTSRARTSTDTQYY. The CDR3 nucleotides are TGTGCCAGCAGCACTTCCCGCGCGCGAACTAGCACTGATACGCAGTATTAT.

This clonotype was observed many times. J is TRBJ1-2 and V is TRBV28; 9 positions agree with TRBD1. CDR1 is MDHEN, CDR2 SYDVKM, per germline. The CDR3 has 13 residues. J lost 4 bases, V lost 6 bases, and 3 bases had no gene match. CDR3 in amino acids: CASRVTGGYGYTF. The CDR3 DNA reads as TGTGCCAGCAGAGTGACAGGGGGCTATGGCTACACCTTC.

Turning to this clonotype: It may be a read error: a sequence one base away is much more abundant. V gene TRBV7-9 combines with J gene TRBJ2-5; maybe TRBD2 (6 bases). Germline assignment: CDR1 SEHNR and CDR2 FQNEAQ (reference sequence). This CDR3 spans 14 amino acids. The CDR3 DNA sequence: TGTGCCAGCGGCTTAATAGGGACTTCCGAGGGCCAGTACTTC. Residues: CASGLIGTSEGQYF.

The V gene is TRBV6-2 or TRBV6-3, the J gene TRBJ2-1; 11 bases fit TRBD2. This CDR3 contains 16 residues. CDR1 MNHEY and CDR2 SVGEGT come from the germline V gene. The chain's CDR3 is CTTFPSTSGSGYEQFF. The CDR3 nucleotides read TGTACCACCTTCCCAAGTACTAGCGGGAGCGGTTATGAGCAGTTCTTC.

A word on this clonotype: One end of the junction fails to match germline, which may point to a read error. The chain's CDR3 is CIVEADRERAETQYF. The DNA of the CDR3 is TGCATCGTTGAAGCGGACAGGGAGCGAGCGGAGACCCAGTACTTC. The chain combines TRBV29-1 with TRBJ2-5; 8 positions agree with TRBD1. CDR3 size: 15 residues. Germline assignment: CDR1 SQVTM and CDR2 ANQGSEA.

This clonotype has only a few counts. An end of the junction does not agree with germline; a read error may underlie this. This rearrangement joins TRBV12-3 or TRBV12-4 to TRBJ2-6; D possibly corresponds to TRBD2 (6 bases). The CDR3 is made up of 21 amino acids. CDR3 residues: CVSSRTRLVTGRASGANVLTF. CDR3 in DNA: TGCGTCAGCAGTCGGACCCGACTAGTCACCGGTCGGGCCTCTGGGGCCAACGTCCTGACTTTC.

This clonotype was observed at least ten times. The rearrangement joins TRBV28 to TRBJ2-7, with D perhaps given as TRBD1 or TRBD2 (5 bases each). Germline CDR1 MDHEN, CDR2 SYDVKM. The CDR3 is 15 residues long. Trimming removed 6 bases from V and 1 base from J, with 16 bases in between. CDR3 sequence: CASRSTGTGSYEQYF. CDR3 DNA: TGTGCCAGCAGGTCAACCGGGACCGGTTCCTACGAGCAGTACTTC. The variable domain in full, with the rest retrieved from reference TRBV28 and TRBJ2-7, is DVKVTQSSRYLVKRTGEKVFLECVQDMDHENMFWYRQDPGLGLRLIYFSYDVKMKEKGDIPEGYSVSREKKERFSLILESASTNQTSMYLCASRSTGTGSYEQYFGPGTRLTVT.

The DNA for the CDR3 is TGTGCCAGCAACTCGGTCAGTGGGCCTCAGGAGCAGTACTTC. This codes for CASNSVSGPQEQYF. The V gene is TRBV7-9, the J gene TRBJ2-7; D not certain. With 7 bases removed from V and 7 bases from J, the gap between germline ends came to 20 bases. Germline V CDR1 and CDR2: SEHNR, FQNEAQ (reference sequence). The CDR3 has 14 amino acids.

The sample holds one count of this clonotype. J is TRBJ2-5 and V is TRBV5-1; TRBD1 aligns across 8 bases. The trim removed 7 bases at V and 1 base at J, leaving 3 bases unmatched. This CDR3 has 13 amino acids. In germline, CDR1 is SGHRS, CDR2 YFSETQ. CDR3: CASVQGAQETQYF. CDR3 nucleotides: TGCGCCAGCGTTCAGGGGGCCCAAGAGACCCAGTACTTC.